This T cell receptor beta chain derives from a study of blood T cell repertoires in COVID-19. Study-level background: In each case, the material was cDNA or gDNA derived from T cells, B-cell-depleted T cells, or PBMCs.

In the original processing: For nucleated cells, counts were estimated from reference gene primer amplification. Sequencing was performed with immunoSEQ multiplex PCR; in TCRdb, only in-frame clones are kept and a portion is missing. Clone size and the V and J calls come from that table; the DNA yielded D and trimming. Among about 270,000 clones listed, approximately 90% were seen once. Categorization into cohorts depended on clinical history that participants reported. Germline V lookup: CDR1 SGHDN, CDR2 FVKESK. Unmatched junction bases numbered 14, after V lost 4 bases and J lost 5 bases. There are 17 residues in the CDR3.

The chain uses TRBV14 and TRBJ2-3, with TRBD2 identical over 8 bases. Sequenced sample: PBMCs or T cells enriched from blood (not recorded which). The clonotype was recovered from a woman between 18 and 29 years old who had recovered from COVID-19. In nucleotides, the CDR3 is TGTGCCAGCAGCCGGAGCCTCGCGCTAGCGGGTAGAGATACGCAGTATTTT. It yields the protein CASSRSLALAGRDTQYF.